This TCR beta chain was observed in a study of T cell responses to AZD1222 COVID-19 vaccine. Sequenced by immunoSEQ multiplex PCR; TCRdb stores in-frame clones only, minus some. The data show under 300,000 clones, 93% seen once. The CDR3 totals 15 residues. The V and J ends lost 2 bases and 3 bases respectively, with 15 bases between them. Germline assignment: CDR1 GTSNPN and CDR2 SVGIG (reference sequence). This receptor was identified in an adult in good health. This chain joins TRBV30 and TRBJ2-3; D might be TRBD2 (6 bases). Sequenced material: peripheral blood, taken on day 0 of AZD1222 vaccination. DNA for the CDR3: TGTGCCTGGAGTCCCCTGGGGGGAGCGACAGATACGCAGTATTTT. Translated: CAWSPLGGATDTQYF. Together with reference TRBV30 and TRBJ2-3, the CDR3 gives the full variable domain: SQTIHQWPATLVQPVGSPLSLECTVEGTSNPNLYWYRQAAGRGLQLLFYSVGIGQISSEVPQNLSASRPQDRQFILSSKKLLLSDSGFYLCAWSPLGGATDTQYFGPGTRLTVL.